The clone carrying this T cell receptor (beta chain) was seen once. The sample is drawn from a study of blood T cell repertoires in COVID-19. Study-wide background: Specimens from acute and convalescent COVID-19 originated in the United States, Italy and Spain. PBMCs, B-cell-depleted T cells, or T cells provided the cDNA or gDNA that made up the material.

The CDR3 is made up of 15 amino acids. In germline, CDR1 is SGHVS, CDR2 FNYEAQ. The germline V and J ends were trimmed by 0 bases and 4 bases, with 11 bases remaining between them. Original analysis: How many nucleated cells were present was estimated from reference gene primer amplification. Assay: immunoSEQ multiplex PCR; the TCRdb copy retains only in-frame clones and omits some. The DNA was the basis for D and trimming; V, J and clone size are from that table. The sample holds roughly 15,000 clones, 76% seen once. The receptor was isolated from a man between 65 and 85 years old with active or convalescent COVID-19. The sequenced sample consisted of peripheral blood. The chain links TRBV7-6 to TRBJ2-3, with D unresolved. The CDR3 nucleotides are TGTGCCAGCAGCTTAGCCCCACGTGGGCCAGATACGCAGTATTTT. Translating gives CASSLAPRGPDTQYF.